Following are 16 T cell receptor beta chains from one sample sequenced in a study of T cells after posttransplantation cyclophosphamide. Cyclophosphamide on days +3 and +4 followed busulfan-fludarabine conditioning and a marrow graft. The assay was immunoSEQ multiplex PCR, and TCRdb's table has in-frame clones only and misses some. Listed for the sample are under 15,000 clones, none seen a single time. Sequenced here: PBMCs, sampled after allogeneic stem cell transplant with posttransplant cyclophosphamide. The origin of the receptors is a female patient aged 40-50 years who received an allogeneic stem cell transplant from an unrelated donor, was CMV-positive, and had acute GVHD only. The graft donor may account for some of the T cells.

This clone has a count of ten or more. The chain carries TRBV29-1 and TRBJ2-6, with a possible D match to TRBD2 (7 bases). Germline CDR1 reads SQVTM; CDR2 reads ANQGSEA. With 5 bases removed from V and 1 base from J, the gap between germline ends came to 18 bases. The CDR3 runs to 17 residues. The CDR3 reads CSVRDYSRGSGANVLTF. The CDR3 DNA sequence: TGCAGCGTTAGGGACTACAGTAGGGGGTCTGGGGCCAACGTCCTGACTTTC.

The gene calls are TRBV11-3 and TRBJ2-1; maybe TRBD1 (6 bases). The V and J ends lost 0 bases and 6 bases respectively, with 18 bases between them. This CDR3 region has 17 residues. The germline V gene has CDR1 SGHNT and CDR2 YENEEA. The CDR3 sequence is CASSLEGGVRGINEQFF. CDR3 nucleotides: TGTGCCAGCAGCTTAGAAGGGGGAGTAAGGGGGATCAATGAGCAGTTCTTC.

The CDR3 loop reads CASSLSGGRAYNEQFF. CDR3 coding DNA: TGTGCCAGCAGTTTATCAGGGGGGAGGGCCTACAATGAGCAGTTCTTC. V and J are TRBV27 and TRBJ2-1, with a weak D call TRBD2 (7 bases). Trimming cost V 0 bases and J 2 bases, with 11 bases left between them. This CDR3 spans 16 amino acids. Germline CDR1 MNHEY, CDR2 SMNVEV (reference sequence).

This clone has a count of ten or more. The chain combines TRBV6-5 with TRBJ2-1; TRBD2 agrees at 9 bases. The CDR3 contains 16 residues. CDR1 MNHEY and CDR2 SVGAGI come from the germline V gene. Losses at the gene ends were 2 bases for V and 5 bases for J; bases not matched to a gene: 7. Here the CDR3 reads CASSYIRGRANNEQFF. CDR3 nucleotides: TGTGCCAGCAGTTACATTCGCGGGAGGGCTAACAATGAGCAGTTCTTC.

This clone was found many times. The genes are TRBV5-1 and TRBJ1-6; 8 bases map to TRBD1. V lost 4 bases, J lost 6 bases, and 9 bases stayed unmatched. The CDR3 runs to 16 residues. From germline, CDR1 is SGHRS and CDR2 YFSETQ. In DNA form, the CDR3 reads TGCGCCAGCAGCATTGGACAGGGAAGGGGTAATTCACCCCTCCACTTT. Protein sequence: CASSIGQGRGNSPLHF.

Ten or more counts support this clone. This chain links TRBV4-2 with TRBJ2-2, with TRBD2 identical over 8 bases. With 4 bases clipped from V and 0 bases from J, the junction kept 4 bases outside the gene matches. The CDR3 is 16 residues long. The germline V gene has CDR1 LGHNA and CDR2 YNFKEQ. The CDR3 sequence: CASSPRLATNTGELFF. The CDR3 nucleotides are TGTGCCAGCAGCCCACGACTAGCGACGAACACCGGGGAGCTGTTTTTT.

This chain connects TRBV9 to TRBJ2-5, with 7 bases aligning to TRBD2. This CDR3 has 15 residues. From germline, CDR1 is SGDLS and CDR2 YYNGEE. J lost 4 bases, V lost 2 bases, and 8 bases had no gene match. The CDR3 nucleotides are TGTGCCAGCAGCGTTAAAGCGGGGAGGGGAGAGACCCAGTACTTC. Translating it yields CASSVKAGRGETQYF.

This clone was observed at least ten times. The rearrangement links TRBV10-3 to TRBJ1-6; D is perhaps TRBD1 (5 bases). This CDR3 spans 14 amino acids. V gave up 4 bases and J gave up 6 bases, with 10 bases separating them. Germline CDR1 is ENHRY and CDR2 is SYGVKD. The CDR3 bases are TGTGCCATCAGTGCCGCGACAGCTAATTCACCCCTCCACTTT. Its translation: CAISAATANSPLHF.

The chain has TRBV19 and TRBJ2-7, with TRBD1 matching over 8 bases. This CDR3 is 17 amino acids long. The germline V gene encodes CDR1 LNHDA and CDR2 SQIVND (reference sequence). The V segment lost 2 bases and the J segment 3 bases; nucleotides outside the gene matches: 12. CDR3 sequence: CASSIRGPSGTGYEQYF. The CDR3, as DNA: TGTGCCAGTAGTATAAGGGGGCCGTCCGGGACAGGCTACGAGCAGTACTTC.

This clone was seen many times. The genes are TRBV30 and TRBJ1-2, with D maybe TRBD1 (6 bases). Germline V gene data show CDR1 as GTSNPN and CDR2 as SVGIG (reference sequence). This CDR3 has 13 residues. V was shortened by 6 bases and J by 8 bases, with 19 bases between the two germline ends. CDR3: CACLGGSGVGYTF. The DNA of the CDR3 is TGTGCCTGCTTAGGCGGGTCAGGGGTAGGCTACACCTTC.

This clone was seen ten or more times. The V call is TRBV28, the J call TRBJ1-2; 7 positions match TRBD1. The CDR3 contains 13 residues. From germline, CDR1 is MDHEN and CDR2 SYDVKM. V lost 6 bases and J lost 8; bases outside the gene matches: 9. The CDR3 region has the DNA TGTGCCAGCAGGGCTGACAGGGTAGGAGGCTACACCTTC. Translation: CASRADRVGGYTF.

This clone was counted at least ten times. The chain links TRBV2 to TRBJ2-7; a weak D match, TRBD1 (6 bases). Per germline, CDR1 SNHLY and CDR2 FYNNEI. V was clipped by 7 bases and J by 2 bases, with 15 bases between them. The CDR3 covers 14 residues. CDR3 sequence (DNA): TGTGCCAGCATTTCCGACAGGTTCGCCTACGAGCAGTACTTC. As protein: CASISDRFAYEQYF. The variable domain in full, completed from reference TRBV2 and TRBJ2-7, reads EPEVTQTPSHQVTQMGQEVILRCVPISNHLYFYWYRQILGQKVEFLVSFYNNEISEKSEIFDDQFSVERPDGSNFTLKIRSTKLEDSAMYFCASISDRFAYEQYFGPGTRLTVT.

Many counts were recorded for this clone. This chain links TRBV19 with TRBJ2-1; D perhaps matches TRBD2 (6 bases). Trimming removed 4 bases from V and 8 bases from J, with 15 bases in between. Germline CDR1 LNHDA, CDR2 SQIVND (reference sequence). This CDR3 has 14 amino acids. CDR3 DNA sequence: TGTGCCAGTAGTACTGTCGGGAGAGTGGATGAGCAGTTCTTC. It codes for CASSTVGRVDEQFF. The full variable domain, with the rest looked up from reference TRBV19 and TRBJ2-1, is DGGITQSPKYLFRKEGQNVTLSCEQNLNHDAMYWYRQDPGQGLRLIYYSQIVNDFQKGDIAEGYSVSREKKESFPLTVTSAQKNPTAFYLCASSTVGRVDEQFFGPGTRLTVL.

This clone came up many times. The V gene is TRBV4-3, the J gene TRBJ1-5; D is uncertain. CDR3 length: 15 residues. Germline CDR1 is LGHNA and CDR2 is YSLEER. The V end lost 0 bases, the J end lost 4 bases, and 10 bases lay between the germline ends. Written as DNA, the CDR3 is TGCGCCAGCAGCCAAGATCGACGGAGGAATCAGCCCCAGCATTTT. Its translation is CASSQDRRRNQPQHF.

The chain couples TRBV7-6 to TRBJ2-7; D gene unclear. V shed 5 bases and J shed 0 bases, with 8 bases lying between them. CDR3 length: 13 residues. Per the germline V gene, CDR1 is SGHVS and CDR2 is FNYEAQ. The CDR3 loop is CASSTSDSYEQYF. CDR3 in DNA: TGTGCCAGCAGCACAAGTGACTCCTACGAGCAGTACTTC.

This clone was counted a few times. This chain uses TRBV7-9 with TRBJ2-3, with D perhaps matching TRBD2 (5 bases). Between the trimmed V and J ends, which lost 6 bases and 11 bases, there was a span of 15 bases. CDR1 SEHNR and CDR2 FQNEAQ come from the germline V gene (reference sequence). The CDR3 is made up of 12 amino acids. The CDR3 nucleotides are TGTGCCAGCAGTCCCGGCGGGCTGGGGCAGTATTTT. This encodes CASSPGGLGQYF.